This T cell receptor beta chain was profiled in a study of T cell changes during pregnancy in multiple sclerosis. Here immunoSEQ multiplex PCR was the method, and the copy in TCRdb shows in-frame clones only, minus some. The profile shows 85,000 to 130,000 clones, around nine tenths of them singletons. V gave up 0 bases and J gave up 7 bases, with 16 bases separating them. CDR1 LGHNA and CDR2 YNFKEQ come from the germline V gene. This CDR3 region has 16 residues. This clone was seen only once. This TCR was sampled from a female donor with multiple sclerosis, enrolled in a pregnancy study. The gene calls are TRBV4-2 and TRBJ1-5; D is unclear. The sequenced sample was peripheral blood, obtained in the second trimester of pregnancy. The CDR3 here is CASSQDIRRVGQPQHF. The CDR3 DNA follows: TGTGCCAGCAGCCAAGATATTAGGCGGGTGGGCCAGCCCCAGCATTTT.